Each of the 2 T cell receptor beta chains below was sequenced from the same sample in a study of T cell responses to AZD1222 COVID-19 vaccine. Measured with immunoSEQ multiplex PCR; TCRdb has only the in-frame clones, and not every one. Among about 120,000 clones listed, 70% to 90% were seen once. The material sequenced was peripheral blood, taken on day 0 of AZD1222 vaccination. The receptors stem from an adult in good health.

Of note for this clone: Distinct nucleotide sequences in the sample also encode this CDR3. The rearrangement joins TRBV4-1 to TRBJ2-1; D possibly corresponds to TRBD2 (6 bases). The germline V and J ends were trimmed by 0 bases and 0 bases, with 6 bases remaining between them. The CDR3 runs to 15 residues. The germline gives CDR1 MGHRA, CDR2 YSYEKL. CDR3 bases: TGCGCCAGCAGCCAAGACGGGAGCTCCTACAATGAGCAGTTCTTC. Its protein product is CASSQDGSSYNEQFF.

J is TRBJ1-6 and V is TRBV6-5, with no clear D. This CDR3 is built from 15 residues. Trimming removed 7 bases at V and 6 bases at J, with 16 bases between. Germline-derived CDR1 and CDR2 are MNHEY and SVGAGI. This CDR3 reads CASIGLFTGNSPLHF. The CDR3 DNA sequence: TGTGCCAGCATCGGACTGTTTACGGGTAATTCACCCCTCCACTTT.